One sample yielded the 9 T cell receptor beta chains listed below, sequenced in a study of tumor-infiltrating lymphocytes in primary liver carcinoma. They got blood RNA out of unsorted whole blood and also pulled out germline DNA. With a constant-region primer, TCR beta cDNA was made from around 530 ng of total RNA. Libraries covering TCR beta were generated through three nested multiplex PCR rounds (using a slightly modified ARM-PCR). Rounds one and two of PCR, each of around 9 cycles, were primed with TRBV1-TRBV30 forward primers and a C-beta reverse primer. TCRdb independently ran MiXCR on the multiplex PCR reads; one entry per CDR3 protein. The profile shows 320,000 or so distinct CDR3 sequences, 65% of them singletons. What was sequenced was peripheral blood. Every receptor here comes from a man aged 35 to 55 with primary liver carcinoma and hepatitis B virus infection.

For this clonotype: An end of the junction does not agree with germline; a read error may underlie this. This chain connects TRBV11-1 to TRBJ2-7; perhaps TRBD1 as D (6 bases). CDR3 length: 12 amino acids. CDR1 SGHAT and CDR2 FQDESV come from the germline V gene (reference sequence). CDR3 nucleotide sequence: TGTGCCAGCAGCCAACAGGGTGGCGAGCAGCACTTC. Protein sequence: CASSQQGGEQHF.

This clonotype was seen only a few times. V gene TRBV5-1 combines with J gene TRBJ1-4; TRBD1 agrees at 7 bases. Germline V gene sequence: CDR1 SGHRS, CDR2 YFSETQ. This CDR3 comprises 14 residues. V lost 0 bases, J lost 8 bases, and 4 bases stayed unmatched. The CDR3 nucleotides read TGCGCCAGCAGCTTGGGGCAGGGGGGCGAAAAACTGTTTTTT. It specifies CASSLGQGGEKLFF.

This clonotype was counted ten times or more. The chain links TRBV6-6 to TRBJ2-3, with a tentative D call TRBD2 (5 bases). V was shortened by 6 bases and J by 3 bases, with 13 bases between the two germline ends. Germline CDR1 reads MNHNY; CDR2 reads SVGAGI (reference sequence). This CDR3 region has 14 residues. The chain's CDR3 is CASREVTLTDTQYF. The DNA for the CDR3 is TGTGCCAGCAGGGAGGTCACCTTAACAGATACGCAGTATTTT.

The chain links TRBV28 to TRBJ1-5; D is unclear. The V gene lost 7 bases and the J gene lost 1 base, with 14 bases spanning the gap. This CDR3 spans 15 amino acids. CDR1 is MDHEN, CDR2 SYDVKM, per germline. The CDR3 DNA follows: TGTGCCAGCACCATCGGGATAGGAAGCAATCAGCCCCAGCATTTT. Translating gives CASTIGIGSNQPQHF.

A few counts support this clonotype. A much larger clone lies one base from this, so it may be a read error. The chain is built from TRBV6-1 and TRBJ2-1; D not certain. The length of the CDR3 is 14 residues. In germline, CDR1 is MNHNS, CDR2 SASEGT. V was clipped by 10 bases and J by 5 bases, with 18 bases between them. CDR3 in DNA: TGTGCCAACACCACAAACGGGCTCCACAATGAGCAGTTCTTC. Translation gives CANTTNGLHNEQFF.

In the case of this clonotype: A much more abundant neighbour one base away suggests this may be a read error. This chain joins TRBV7-8 and TRBJ1-6; D is uncertain. The CDR3 totals 17 residues. Germline V gene sequence: CDR1 SGHVS, CDR2 FQNEAQ. CDR3 amino acids: CVSSLYASSSYNSPLHF. The CDR3, as DNA: TGTGTCAGCAGCTTATACGCGTCAAGCTCCTATAATTCACCCCTCCACTTT.

On this clonotype: This may arise from a read error, as a much more abundant clone is one base away. The genes are TRBV5-1 and TRBJ1-2, with D perhaps TRBD1 (6 bases). Looked up from germline, CDR1 is SGHRS and CDR2 is YFSETQ. The CDR3 runs to 13 residues. DNA for the CDR3: TGCCCCAGCAGCTCAGGGGCCGACTATGGCTACACCTTC. Translating it yields CPSSSGADYGYTF.

For this clonotype: One junction end does not reproduce the germline sequence, and a read error may be involved. The rearrangement uses TRBV14 and TRBJ1-5, with 11 bases that match TRBD1. Per germline, CDR1 SGHDN and CDR2 FVKESK. CDR3 length equals 19 residues. This CDR3 reads CASSQRTGGDKNSNQSQHF. The CDR3 nucleotides read TGTGCCAGCAGCCAGAGGACAGGGGGCGATAAAAATAGCAATCAGTCCCAGCATTTT.

Here the CDR3 reads CASSFEGGRTEAFF. CDR3 coding DNA: TGTGCCAGCAGTTTTGAGGGAGGTCGGACTGAAGCTTTCTTT. This chain uses TRBV12-3 or TRBV12-4 with TRBJ1-1; no clear D gene. The CDR3 length is 14 residues. V was shortened by 3 bases and J by 5 bases, with 13 bases between the two germline ends.